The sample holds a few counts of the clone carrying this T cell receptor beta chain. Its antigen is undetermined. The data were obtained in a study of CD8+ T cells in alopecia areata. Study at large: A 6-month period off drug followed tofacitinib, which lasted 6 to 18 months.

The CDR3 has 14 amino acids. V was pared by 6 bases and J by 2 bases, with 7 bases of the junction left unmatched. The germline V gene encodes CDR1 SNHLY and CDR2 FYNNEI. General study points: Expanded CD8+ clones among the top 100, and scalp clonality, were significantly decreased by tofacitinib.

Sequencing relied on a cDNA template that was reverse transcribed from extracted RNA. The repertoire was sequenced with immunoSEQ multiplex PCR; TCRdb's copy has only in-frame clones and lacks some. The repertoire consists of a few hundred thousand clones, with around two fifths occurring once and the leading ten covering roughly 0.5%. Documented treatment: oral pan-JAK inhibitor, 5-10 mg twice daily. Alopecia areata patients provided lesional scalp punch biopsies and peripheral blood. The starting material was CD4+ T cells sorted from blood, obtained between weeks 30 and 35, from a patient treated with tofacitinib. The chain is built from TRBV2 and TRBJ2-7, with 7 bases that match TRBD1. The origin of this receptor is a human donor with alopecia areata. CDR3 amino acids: CASRTGPSTYEQYF. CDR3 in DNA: TGTGCCAGCAGGACAGGGCCTAGTACCTACGAGCAGTACTTC.